These 27 T cell receptor beta chains were sequenced from one sample in a study of shared clonotypes between healthy human individuals (dated by TCRdb to about 2020). Library preparation used the immunoSEQ multiplex PCR assay. The table was pulled from immuneACCESS by TCRdb, which kept in-frame rearrangements only. Such tables lose some clones; where checked, under half of the loss comes from unresolved V genes, and the rest has no known cause. The sample profile shows about 2 million clones; about 95% of them were found once. 0.85% to 1.2% of the sample is in the top ten clones. For the CD8 naive samples, CD45RO-negative cells were positively selected for CCR7, yielding a CD45RA+CCR7+ population from which TemRA cells were excluded. The sequencing input was naive CD8+ T cells sorted from blood. The cell subset or site label, read with the paper, signifies: CD45RA+CCR7+. These receptors were obtained from a man between 18 and 29 years old in good health.

The chain has TRBV7-6 and TRBJ2-7, with 11 bases that match TRBD2. Germline CDR1 SGHVS, CDR2 FNYEAQ. This CDR3 is built from 16 residues. V lost 4 bases and J lost 1; bases outside the gene matches: 6. CDR3 bases: TGTGCCAGCAGCTCCGAGACTAGCGGGATTTCCTACGAGCAGTACTTC. This codes for CASSSETSGISYEQYF.

This chain connects TRBV4-1 to TRBJ2-5; TRBD2 matches 7 bases. This CDR3 region has 16 residues. The V and J ends lost 4 bases and 2 bases, in that order; junction bases with no gene match: 10. Germline V gene data show CDR1 as MGHRA and CDR2 as YSYEKL. CDR3 residues: CASSPLAGEAQETQYF. DNA of the CDR3: TGCGCCAGCAGCCCCCTCGCGGGGGAGGCACAAGAGACCCAGTACTTC.

The V call is TRBV29-1, the J call TRBJ2-7; TRBD2 aligns across 9 bases. Trimming cost V 0 bases and J 3 bases; bases outside gene matches: 6. The germline gives CDR1 SQVTM, CDR2 ANQGSEA. The CDR3 totals 15 residues. Here the CDR3 reads CSVEDQELAGYEQYF. The CDR3 region has the DNA TGCAGCGTTGAAGATCAGGAACTAGCGGGCTACGAGCAGTACTTC.

This rearrangement joins TRBV7-9 to TRBJ2-1; 11 positions match TRBD2. This CDR3 region has 13 residues. Unmatched junction bases numbered 3, after V lost 8 bases and J lost 6 bases. Per germline, CDR1 SEHNR and CDR2 FQNEAQ (reference sequence). CDR3 region: CASLAGGLNEQFF. The CDR3 nucleotides read TGTGCCAGCCTAGCGGGAGGTCTCAATGAGCAGTTCTTC.

The rearrangement links TRBV2 to TRBJ2-7; D is ambiguous. CDR1 is SNHLY, CDR2 FYNNEI, per germline. V was shortened by 7 bases and J by 2 bases, with 12 bases between the two germline ends. The CDR3 runs 13 residues. Here the CDR3 reads CASTSDSPYEQYF. The CDR3 nucleotides are TGTGCCAGCACCTCTGACTCCCCCTACGAGCAGTACTTC.

Remarks on this clone: The sample holds other DNA sequences that translate to the same CDR3. V usage is TRBV27 and J usage is TRBJ2-7; the match to TRBD1 covers 7 bases. Germline V lookup: CDR1 MNHEY, CDR2 SMNVEV (reference sequence). The junction had 6 bases not matched to a gene; V was cut back by 6 bases and J by 4 bases. The CDR3 extends over 13 amino acids. In DNA, the CDR3 is TGTGCCAGCAGGAGAGGGGGCCGTTACGAGCAGTACTTC. This sequence encodes CASRRGGRYEQYF.

The V and J genes are TRBV14 and TRBJ1-2, with 8 bases fitting TRBD1. The CDR3 is made up of 16 amino acids. The trim removed 0 bases at V and 3 bases at J, leaving 6 bases unmatched. The germline CDR1 and CDR2 sequences are SGHDN and FVKESK. CDR3 region: CASSQDAGGRDYGYTF. The CDR3 nucleotides read TGTGCCAGCAGCCAAGACGCAGGGGGCAGGGACTATGGCTACACCTTC.

CDR3 amino acids: CASSRGDNEQFF. The CDR3 nucleotides are TGTGCCAGCAGCCGAGGGGACAATGAGCAGTTCTTC. This chain connects TRBV13 to TRBJ2-1; D might be TRBD1 or TRBD2, each matching 5 bases. From germline, CDR1 is PRHDT and CDR2 FYEKMQ (reference sequence). The CDR3 is 12 amino acids. Between the trimmed V and J ends, which lost 5 bases and 5 bases, there was a span of 7 bases.

Note on this clone: Other DNA sequences in the same sample also yield this CDR3. The chain recombines TRBV6-5 with TRBJ1-6; D gene uncertain. Trimming stripped 4 bases from V and 10 bases from J, with 8 bases between. The V gene's germline CDR1 is MNHEY and CDR2 SVGAGI. This CDR3 is 12 amino acids long. In nucleotides, the CDR3 is TGTGCCAGCAGTTCTGGGGAATCACCCCTCCACTTT. This sequence encodes CASSSGESPLHF.

J is TRBJ1-1 and V is TRBV25-1; D is perhaps TRBD1 (5 bases). The V end was cut by 4 bases, the J end by 6 bases, with 6 bases between. The germline CDR1 and CDR2 sequences are MGHDK and SYGVNS. The CDR3 is 11 amino acids. The CDR3 bases are TGTGCCAGCAGTGCAGGGCCTGAAGCTTTCTTT. Encoded protein: CASSAGPEAFF.

Comments on this clone: The sample contains more than one DNA sequence encoding this CDR3. J is TRBJ2-7 and V is TRBV7-9, with D tentatively TRBD1 (5 bases). Germline V gives CDR1 SEHNR, CDR2 FQNEAQ (reference sequence). The V and J ends lost 1 base and 5 bases respectively, with 6 bases between them. CDR3 length: 12 residues. For the CDR3, the DNA is TGTGCCAGCAGCTTAGGACAGAACGAGCAGTACTTC. It codes for CASSLGQNEQYF.

DNA for the CDR3: TGTGCCATCAGTGAGCCCTACAGGTTACCCTACGAGCAGTACTTC. Encoded protein: CAISEPYRLPYEQYF. The rearrangement joins TRBV10-3 to TRBJ2-7; D perhaps matches TRBD1 (5 bases). Germline values: CDR1 ENHRY, CDR2 SYGVKD. Trimming took 2 bases from V and 2 from J, leaving 13 bases between them. The CDR3 sequence is 15 residues long.

The V and J genes are TRBV5-1 and TRBJ2-5; TRBD1 agrees at 9 bases. V lost 3 bases and J lost 2; bases outside the gene matches: 5. CDR1 SGHRS and CDR2 YFSETQ come from the germline V gene. CDR3 length: 15 residues. CDR3 loop: CASSSGQGLQETQYF. The CDR3 DNA reads as TGCGCCAGCAGCTCCGGACAGGGGCTACAAGAGACCCAGTACTTC.

The chain carries TRBV10-3 and TRBJ2-5; D is possibly TRBD2 (5 bases). The CDR3 length is 15 residues. V was pared by 0 bases and J by 2 bases, with 10 bases between. Germline V lookup: CDR1 ENHRY, CDR2 SYGVKD. CDR3 nucleotide sequence: TGTGCCATCAGTGAGTCGGGCCTAGCACAAGAGACCCAGTACTTC. This codes for CAISESGLAQETQYF.

The V gene is TRBV10-2, the J gene TRBJ1-3; D gene ambiguous. This CDR3 is 11 amino acids long. Trimming cost V 11 bases and J 0 bases, with 5 bases left between them. CDR1 is WSHSY, CDR2 SAAADI, per germline. The CDR3 region has the DNA TGCGCCGCGAGCTCTGGAAACACCATATATTTT. Its translation is CAASSGNTIYF.

V is TRBV6-1 and J is TRBJ2-5; D remains ambiguous. Germline V lookup: CDR1 MNHNS, CDR2 SASEGT. V shed 2 bases and J shed 2 bases, with 12 bases lying between them. The CDR3 is made up of 15 amino acids. In DNA form, the CDR3 reads TGTGCCAGCAGTGAAAGATTGGCCCCTCAAGAGACCCAGTACTTC. Its translation: CASSERLAPQETQYF.

This chain uses TRBV4-1 with TRBJ2-3; D uncertain. The CDR3 consists of 18 residues. V lost 4 bases, J lost 1 base, and 21 bases lay in between. Germline CDR1 reads MGHRA; CDR2 reads YSYEKL. DNA of the CDR3: TGCGCCAGCAGCCCAGCCCCCCCCTTGGTTGTAGGCACAGATACGCAGTATTTT. This sequence encodes CASSPAPPLVVGTDTQYF.

The chain is built from TRBV13 and TRBJ2-7, with D maybe TRBD2 (5 bases). Trimming pared 1 base from V and 3 bases from J, leaving 13 bases between. CDR3 length equals 15 residues. The germline V gene encodes CDR1 PRHDT and CDR2 FYEKMQ (reference sequence). CDR3 nucleotides: TGTGCCAGCAGCTTAGTCGAGGGTTCAGACTACGAGCAGTACTTC. This sequence encodes CASSLVEGSDYEQYF.

For this clone: The sample carries other DNA sequences with the same CDR3. The V gene is TRBV11-2, the J gene TRBJ2-7, with D uncertain. V was shortened by 4 bases and J by 4 bases, with 2 bases between the two germline ends. The CDR3 runs 10 residues. Germline lookup yields CDR1 SGHAT and CDR2 FQNNGV. DNA of the CDR3: TGTGCCAGCAGCTCTTACGAGCAGTACTTC. This codes for CASSSYEQYF.

Points on this clone: Other DNA sequences from this sample encode an identical CDR3 as well. The chain joins TRBV2 to TRBJ2-1; 13 nucleotides match TRBD2. Per germline, CDR1 SNHLY and CDR2 FYNNEI. V was clipped by 6 bases and J by 6 bases; unmatched bases: 5. This CDR3 is built from 15 residues. The chain's CDR3 is CASSPGTSGVNEQFF. CDR3 bases: TGTGCCAGCAGCCCTGGGACTAGCGGGGTCAATGAGCAGTTCTTC.

In DNA, the CDR3 is TGTGCCTGGAGCGGAGGGCCAATGGACACTGAAGCTTTCTTT. Its protein product is CAWSGGPMDTEAFF. The chain joins TRBV30 to TRBJ1-1; D is uncertain. V shed 3 bases and J shed 3 bases, with 14 bases lying between them. Germline CDR1 GTSNPN, CDR2 SVGIG (reference sequence). This CDR3 spans 14 amino acids.

V and J are TRBV7-9 and TRBJ1-4; D is undetermined. Germline assignment: CDR1 SEHNR and CDR2 FQNEAQ (reference sequence). V was trimmed by 5 bases and J by 8 bases, leaving 15 bases between them. This CDR3 has 14 residues. DNA for the CDR3: TGTGCCAGCAGCCCCCGCGGGGTGGGGGAAAAACTGTTTTTT. Residues: CASSPRGVGEKLFF.

J is TRBJ1-1 and V is TRBV29-1, with 7 bases identical to TRBD1. The V segment lost 3 bases and the J segment 4 bases; nucleotides outside the gene matches: 8. Germline CDR1 reads SQVTM; CDR2 reads ANQGSEA. This CDR3 comprises 14 residues. CDR3 region: CSVETGREATEAFF. Written as DNA, the CDR3 is TGCAGCGTTGAGACAGGGAGGGAGGCCACTGAAGCTTTCTTT.

On this clone itself: One junction end does not reproduce the germline sequence, and a read error may be involved. CDR3 loop: CASSQIPPGPGRF. The DNA of the CDR3 is TGTGCCAGCAGCCAGATACCACCGGGCCCCGGCCGGTTT. V is TRBV16 and J is TRBJ1-6; no clear D gene. This CDR3 region has 13 residues. The germline CDR1 and CDR2 sequences are KGHSY and FQNENV. Complete variable domain (other parts from reference TRBV16 and TRBJ1-6): GEEVAQTPKHLVRGEGQKAKLYCAPIKGHSYVFWYQQVLKNEFKFLISFQNENVFDETGMPKERFSAKCLPNSPCSLEIQATKLEDSAVYFCASSQIPPGPGRFGNGTRLTVT.

This CDR3 reads CASNGGANYGYTF. As DNA, the CDR3 is TGTGCCAGTAACGGAGGGGCTAACTATGGCTACACCTTC. The V call is TRBV19, the J call TRBJ1-2; TRBD1 is a possible D gene (5 bases). Germline CDR1 reads LNHDA; CDR2 reads SQIVND (reference sequence). The CDR3 covers 13 residues. Trimming took 7 bases from V and 0 from J, leaving 9 bases between them.

The V gene is TRBV6-5, the J gene TRBJ2-7, with TRBD1 as a possible D gene (5 bases). Trimming took off 6 bases at V and 2 bases at J, with 11 bases between the two ends. Germline CDR1 is MNHEY and CDR2 is SVGAGI. This CDR3 comprises 13 residues. The CDR3 region is CASRPEGAYEQYF. The CDR3 region has the DNA TGTGCCAGCAGGCCCGAAGGGGCCTACGAGCAGTACTTC.

The chain uses TRBV4-2 and TRBJ1-5; D gene unclear. The V gene lost 0 bases and the J gene lost 7 bases, with 13 bases spanning the gap. The CDR3 is 15 amino acids. Germline values: CDR1 LGHNA, CDR2 YNFKEQ. The CDR3 spells CASSQEEGLGQPQHF. CDR3 in DNA: TGTGCCAGCAGCCAAGAAGAGGGTTTGGGACAGCCCCAGCATTTT.